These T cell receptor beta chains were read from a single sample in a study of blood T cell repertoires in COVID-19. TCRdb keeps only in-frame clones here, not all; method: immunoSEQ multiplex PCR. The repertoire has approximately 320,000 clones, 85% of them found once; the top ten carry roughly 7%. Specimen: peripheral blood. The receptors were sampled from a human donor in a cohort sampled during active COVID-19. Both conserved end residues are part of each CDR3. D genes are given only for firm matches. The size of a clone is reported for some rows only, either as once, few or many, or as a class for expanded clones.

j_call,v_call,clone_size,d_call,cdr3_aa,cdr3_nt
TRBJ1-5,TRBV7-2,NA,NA,CASSLSGVNQPQHF,TGTGCCAGCAGCTTATCAGGGGTCAATCAGCCCCAGCATTTT
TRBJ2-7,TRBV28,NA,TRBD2,CASSPPLTSGGNQQYF,TGTGCCAGCAGTCCCCCTTTGACTAGCGGGGGGAACCAGCAGTACTTC
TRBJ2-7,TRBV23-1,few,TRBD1,CASSQTGGSYEQYF,TGCGCCAGCAGTCAAACAGGGGGATCCTACGAGCAGTACTTC
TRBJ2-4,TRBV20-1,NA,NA,CSASLGGAKNIQYF,TGCAGTGCTAGTCTTGGAGGGGCCAAAAACATTCAGTACTTC
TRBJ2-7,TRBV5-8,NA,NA,CASSRQETQYF,TGTGCCAGCAGCCGACAGGAGACGCAGTACTTC
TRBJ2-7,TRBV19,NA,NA,CASTSGRVPYEQYF,TGTGCCAGTACCTCCGGCAGGGTGCCCTACGAGCAGTACTTC
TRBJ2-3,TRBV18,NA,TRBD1,CASSGTGSGTDTQYF,TGTGCCAGCTCAGGGACAGGGTCGGGCACAGATACGCAGTATTTT
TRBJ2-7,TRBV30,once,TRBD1,CAFGTGYSYEQYF,TGTGCCTTCGGGACAGGGTACTCCTACGAGCAGTACTTC
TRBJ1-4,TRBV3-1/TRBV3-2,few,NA,CASSQTEVGTNEKLFF,TGTGCCAGCAGCCAAACGGAGGTTGGAACTAATGAAAAACTGTTTTTT
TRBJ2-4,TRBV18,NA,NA,CASSPSDTYKNIQYF,TGTGCCAGCTCACCGTCCGACACGTACAAAAACATTCAGTACTTC
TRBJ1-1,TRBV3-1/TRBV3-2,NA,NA,CASSQGEDGAFF,TGTGCCAGCAGCCAAGGGGAGGATGGGGCTTTCTTT